One sample yielded the 24 T cell receptor beta chains listed below, sequenced in a study of blood T cell repertoires in COVID-19. Here immunoSEQ multiplex PCR was the method, and the copy in TCRdb shows in-frame clones only, minus some. This table holds over 400,000 clones, 80% to 90% found once. Sequenced sample: PBMCs or T cells enriched from blood (not recorded which). The receptor set was obtained from a woman between 55 and 75 years old who had recovered from COVID-19.

The chain couples TRBV11-2 to TRBJ2-4; 9 nucleotides align to TRBD2. V was pared by 6 bases and J by 2 bases, with 11 bases of the junction left unmatched. The CDR3 is made up of 17 amino acids. Per the germline V gene, CDR1 is SGHAT and CDR2 is FQNNGV. The CDR3 nucleotides read TGTGCCAGCAGAAGGCCGGGACTAGCCCTCTCCAAAAACATTCAGTACTTC. It codes for CASRRPGLALSKNIQYF.

This clone came up a few times. The V gene is TRBV6-5, the J gene TRBJ1-2, with 7 bases fitting TRBD1. The V segment lost 5 bases and the J segment 8 bases; nucleotides outside the gene matches: 5. From germline, CDR1 is MNHEY and CDR2 SVGAGI. The CDR3 loop spans 12 amino acids. CDR3: CASSPQGLGYTF. The CDR3 DNA is TGTGCCAGCAGTCCACAGGGGTTAGGCTACACCTTC.

V and J are TRBV6-2 or TRBV6-3 and TRBJ1-6, with D possibly matching TRBD1 (6 bases). The CDR3 is made up of 15 amino acids. Trimming took 5 bases from V and 7 from J, leaving 15 bases between them. Germline-derived CDR1 and CDR2 are MNHEY and SVGEGT. The CDR3 loop is CASSPQGTANSPLHF. DNA for the CDR3: TGTGCCAGCAGTCCCCAGGGGACCGCGAATTCACCCCTCCACTTT.

This sequence joins TRBV7-2 and TRBJ2-5, with D maybe TRBD1 (6 bases). Germline-derived CDR1 and CDR2 are SGHTA and FQGNSA. This CDR3 contains 14 residues. Trimming pared 4 bases from V and 4 bases from J, leaving 13 bases between. CDR3 protein: CASSSKRTAETQYF. CDR3 DNA sequence: TGTGCCAGCAGCTCCAAGCGGACAGCAGAGACCCAGTACTTC.

The chain uses TRBV12-5 and TRBJ1-5; D might be TRBD1 (6 bases). Germline loops: CDR1 LGHNT, CDR2 FRNRAP. The CDR3 has 15 amino acids. Trimming cost V 5 bases and J 2 bases, with 13 bases left between them. CDR3: CASGPRGNGNQPQHF. CDR3 DNA sequence: TGTGCTAGTGGTCCTAGGGGGAACGGCAATCAGCCCCAGCATTTT.

The chain uses TRBV6-5 and TRBJ2-7; no definite D call. The CDR3 totals 14 residues. V dropped 7 bases and J dropped 3 bases, with 16 bases sitting between them. Germline V gene sequence: CDR1 MNHEY, CDR2 SVGAGI. Written as DNA, the CDR3 is TGTGCCAGCAATACTGGTCCTTCCCACTACGAGCAGTACGTC. Translation gives CASNTGPSHYEQYV.

This clone was seen a handful of times. In nucleotides, the CDR3 is TGTGCCAGCAGCCCCTATACTAGCGGGGTCTACGAGCAGTACTTC. Translating it yields CASSPYTSGVYEQYF. The rearrangement links TRBV3-1 (or the pseudogene TRBV3-2) to TRBJ2-7; 10 nucleotides align to TRBD2. There are 15 residues in the CDR3. The V and J ends lost 4 bases and 3 bases, in that order; junction bases with no gene match: 6. Germline values: CDR1 LGHDT, CDR2 YNNKEL (reference sequence).

The chain has TRBV18 and TRBJ2-6; 9 nucleotides match TRBD1. V lost 3 bases, J lost 2 bases, and 11 bases stayed unmatched. The CDR3 is 19 amino acids. Germline assignment: CDR1 KGHSH and CDR2 LQKENI. The chain's CDR3 is CASSPRDRVPSAGANVLTF. CDR3 coding DNA: TGTGCCAGCTCACCTCGGGACAGGGTACCCTCCGCTGGGGCCAACGTCCTGACTTTC.

The chain has TRBV29-1 and TRBJ2-5, with D possibly being TRBD2 (5 bases). Germline V gene lookup returns CDR1 SQVTM and CDR2 ANQGSEA. CDR3 length: 14 amino acids. V was pared by 3 bases and J by 5 bases, with 16 bases between. CDR3 in DNA: TGCAGCGTTGATTTCGTAGAGGGTTGGGAGACCCAGTACTTC. Its translation is CSVDFVEGWETQYF.

The chain couples TRBV11-2 to TRBJ1-1; D is possibly TRBD1 (5 bases). V lost 0 bases and J lost 5, with 13 bases in between. The germline CDR1 and CDR2 sequences are SGHAT and FQNNGV. The CDR3 spans 15 residues. The CDR3: CASSLERGGGTEAFF. CDR3 sequence (DNA): TGTGCCAGCAGCTTAGAGAGGGGAGGTGGAACTGAAGCTTTCTTT.

This chain joins TRBV2 and TRBJ2-3; 7 nucleotides align to TRBD1. Germline-derived CDR1 and CDR2 are SNHLY and FYNNEI. The CDR3 has 15 residues. The J segment lost 0 bases and the V segment lost 6 bases, leaving 6 bases of the junction unmatched. The CDR3 spells CASSEMTGSTDTQYF. The CDR3 nucleotides are TGTGCCAGCAGCGAAATGACAGGGAGCACAGATACGCAGTATTTT.

The V call is TRBV24-1, the J call TRBJ1-2; 7 bases map to TRBD1. Germline CDR1 KGHDR, CDR2 SFDVKD. The CDR3 extends over 16 amino acids. V lost 4 bases, J lost 2 bases, and 9 bases stayed unmatched. CDR3 in amino acids: CATSESGQALNYGYTF. The CDR3 nucleotides read TGTGCCACCAGTGAATCCGGACAGGCCTTGAACTATGGCTACACCTTC.

This rearrangement joins TRBV7-2 to TRBJ1-3; D is undetermined. CDR1 SGHTA and CDR2 FQGNSA come from the germline V gene. This CDR3 region has 15 residues. Trimming left V 4 bases short and J 0 bases short, with 10 bases between. The CDR3 protein is CASSSALFSGNTIYF. DNA of the CDR3: TGTGCCAGCAGCTCAGCTCTATTCTCTGGAAACACCATATATTTT.

The count of this clone is one. This chain uses TRBV3-1 (or the pseudogene TRBV3-2) with TRBJ1-2; D remains unclear. CDR3 length: 15 amino acids. Germline V gene lookup returns CDR1 LGHDT and CDR2 YNNKEL (reference sequence). V was cut by 4 bases and J by 9 bases, with 21 bases left in between. In nucleotides, the CDR3 is TGTGCCAGCAGCCGGGCAAGCGAAGGCTTCGGGAGCTACACCTTC. The encoded protein is CASSRASEGFGSYTF.

The rearrangement uses TRBV3-1 (or the pseudogene TRBV3-2) and TRBJ2-7, with D perhaps matching TRBD2 (5 bases). Germline V gene lookup returns CDR1 LGHDT and CDR2 YNNKEL (reference sequence). The CDR3 loop spans 14 amino acids. V gave up 1 base and J gave up 6 bases, with 13 bases separating them. CDR3 DNA sequence: TGTGCCAGCAGCCAAGGGAGGAGTGGAACCGAGCAGTACGTC. Residues: CASSQGRSGTEQYV.

The V and J genes are TRBV5-1 and TRBJ1-6, with no clear D. With 3 bases removed from V and 9 bases from J, the gap between germline ends came to 16 bases. CDR1 and CDR2 (germline): SGHRS, YFSETQ. The CDR3 is made up of 15 amino acids. CDR3 in DNA: TGCGCCAGCAGCTCTACGGCAGGCTTTAGTTCACCCCTCCACTTT. It yields the protein CASSSTAGFSSPLHF.

V is TRBV2 and J is TRBJ1-5; D ambiguous. Trimming removed 7 bases at V and 0 bases at J, with 10 bases between. This CDR3 has 14 residues. Germline CDR1 SNHLY, CDR2 FYNNEI. The CDR3: CASTFYYSNQPQHF. CDR3 nucleotides: TGTGCCAGCACCTTCTATTATAGCAATCAGCCCCAGCATTTT.

The chain employs TRBV7-9 and TRBJ2-7; D uncertain. The V gene's germline CDR1 is SEHNR and CDR2 FQNEAQ (reference sequence). V lost 4 bases and J 4 bases, leaving 11 bases between the germline ends. CDR3 length: 13 residues. The CDR3 protein is CASSSGVRYEQYF. For the CDR3, the DNA is TGTGCCAGCAGCTCCGGAGTAAGGTACGAGCAGTACTTC.

The DNA for the CDR3 is TGTGCCAGCAATCTACGACTAGCGGGGGTCCCCTACGAGCAGTACGTC. This codes for CASNLRLAGVPYEQYV. The chain recombines TRBV2 with TRBJ2-7, with 12 positions matching TRBD2. CDR1 and CDR2 from the germline V gene are SNHLY and FYNNEI. The trim removed 7 bases at V and 2 bases at J, leaving 9 bases unmatched. The CDR3 covers 16 residues.

The rearrangement links TRBV13 to TRBJ2-1; tentative D call: TRBD2 (7 bases). The CDR3 has 17 residues. V was clipped by 5 bases and J by 4 bases, with 21 bases between them. Looked up from germline, CDR1 is PRHDT and CDR2 is FYEKMQ (reference sequence). The CDR3 here is CASSDRTMGGRYNEQFF. DNA of the CDR3: TGTGCCAGCAGCGACAGAACTATGGGGGGGCGATACAATGAGCAGTTCTTC.

The chain is built from TRBV6-1 and TRBJ2-7; the D is unclear. V was pared by 2 bases and J by 6 bases, with 5 bases between. The CDR3 has 11 amino acids. CDR1 and CDR2 from the germline V gene are MNHNS and SASEGT. The CDR3 sequence is CASSEFREQYV. CDR3 DNA: TGTGCCAGCAGTGAATTCCGCGAGCAGTACGTC.

This clone has a single count. V usage is TRBV2 and J usage is TRBJ1-5; possible D gene TRBD1, 6 bases. Per germline, CDR1 SNHLY and CDR2 FYNNEI. Between the trimmed V and J ends, which lost 8 bases and 5 bases, there was a span of 13 bases. This CDR3 is built from 13 residues. The CDR3 DNA follows: TGTGCCAGCGGGCTACAGGGCCATCAGCCCCAGCATTTT. It specifies CASGLQGHQPQHF.

The chain combines TRBV30 with TRBJ1-5, with a possible D match to TRBD1 (5 bases). The germline V and J ends were trimmed by 2 bases and 4 bases, with 15 bases remaining between them. Germline V gives CDR1 GTSNPN, CDR2 SVGIG (reference sequence). The CDR3 totals 15 residues. The CDR3 is CAWSPIGRENQPQHF. The CDR3 nucleotides are TGTGCCTGGAGTCCAATAGGCAGGGAAAATCAGCCCCAGCATTTT.

This clone was found a few times. The genes are TRBV5-5 and TRBJ1-2, with TRBD1 matching 9 bases. CDR3 length equals 15 residues. Germline V gene sequence: CDR1 SGHKS, CDR2 YYEKEE (reference sequence). With V trimmed by 6 bases and J by 2 bases, 8 bases remained unmatched. DNA for the CDR3: TGTGCCAGCACCAATCAACAGGGGGCAAACTATGGCTACACCTTC. It is translated as CASTNQQGANYGYTF.